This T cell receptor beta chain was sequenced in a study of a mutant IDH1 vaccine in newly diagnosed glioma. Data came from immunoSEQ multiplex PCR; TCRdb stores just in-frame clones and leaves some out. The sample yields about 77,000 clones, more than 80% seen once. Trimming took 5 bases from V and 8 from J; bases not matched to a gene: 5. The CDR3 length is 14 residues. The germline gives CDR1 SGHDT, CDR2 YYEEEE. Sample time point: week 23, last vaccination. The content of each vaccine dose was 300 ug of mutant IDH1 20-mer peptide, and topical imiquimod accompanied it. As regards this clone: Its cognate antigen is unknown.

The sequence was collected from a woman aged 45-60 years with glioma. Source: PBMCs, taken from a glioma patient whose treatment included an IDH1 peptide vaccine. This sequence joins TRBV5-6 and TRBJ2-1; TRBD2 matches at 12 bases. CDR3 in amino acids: CASRSTSGSYEQFF. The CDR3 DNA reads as TGTGCCAGCAGGTCGACTAGCGGGAGTTATGAGCAGTTCTTC.